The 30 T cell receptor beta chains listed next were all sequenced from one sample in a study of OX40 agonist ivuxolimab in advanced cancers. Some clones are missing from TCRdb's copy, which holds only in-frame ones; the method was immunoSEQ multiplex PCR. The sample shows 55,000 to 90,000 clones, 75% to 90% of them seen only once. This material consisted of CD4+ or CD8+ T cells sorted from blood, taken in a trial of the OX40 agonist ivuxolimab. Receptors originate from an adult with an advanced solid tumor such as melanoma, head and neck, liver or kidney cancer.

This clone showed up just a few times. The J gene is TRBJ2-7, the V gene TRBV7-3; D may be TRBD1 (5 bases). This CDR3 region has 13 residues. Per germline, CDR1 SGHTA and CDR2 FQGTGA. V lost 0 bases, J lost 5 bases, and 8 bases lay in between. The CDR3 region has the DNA TGTGCCAGCAGCTTAACAGGGGCTGACGAGCAGTACTTC. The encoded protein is CASSLTGADEQYF.

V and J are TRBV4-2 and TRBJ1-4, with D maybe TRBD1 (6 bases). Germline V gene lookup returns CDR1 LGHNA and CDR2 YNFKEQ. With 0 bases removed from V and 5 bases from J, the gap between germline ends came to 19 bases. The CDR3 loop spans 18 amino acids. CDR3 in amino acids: CASSQEGAGNVANEKLFF. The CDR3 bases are TGTGCCAGCAGCCAAGAGGGGGCAGGGAATGTTGCAAATGAAAAACTGTTTTTT.

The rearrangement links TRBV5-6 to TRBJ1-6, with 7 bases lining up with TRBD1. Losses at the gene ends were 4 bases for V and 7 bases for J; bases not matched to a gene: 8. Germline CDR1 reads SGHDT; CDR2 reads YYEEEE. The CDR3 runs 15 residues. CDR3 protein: CASSPRPGGNSPLHF. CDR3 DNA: TGTGCCAGCAGCCCTCGTCCAGGGGGGAATTCACCCCTCCACTTT.

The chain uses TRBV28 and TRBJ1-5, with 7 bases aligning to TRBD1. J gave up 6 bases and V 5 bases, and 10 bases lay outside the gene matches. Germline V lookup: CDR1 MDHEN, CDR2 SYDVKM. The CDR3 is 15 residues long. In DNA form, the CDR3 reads TGTGCCAGCAGTACCAACAGGGGAGGTGGTCAGCCCCAGCATTTT. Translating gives CASSTNRGGGQPQHF.

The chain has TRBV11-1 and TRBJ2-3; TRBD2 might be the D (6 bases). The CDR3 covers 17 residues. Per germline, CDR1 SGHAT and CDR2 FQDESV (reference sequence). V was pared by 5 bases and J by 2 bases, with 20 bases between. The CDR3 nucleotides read TGTGCCAGCAGCCCCCGCGTTGGGCGGGGCACCACAGATACGCAGTATTTT. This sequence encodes CASSPRVGRGTTDTQYF.

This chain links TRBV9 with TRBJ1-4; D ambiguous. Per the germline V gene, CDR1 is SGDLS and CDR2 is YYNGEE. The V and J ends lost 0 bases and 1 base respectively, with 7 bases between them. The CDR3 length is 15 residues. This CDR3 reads CASSVAGGTNEKLFF. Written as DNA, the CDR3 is TGTGCCAGCAGCGTAGCGGGAGGAACTAATGAAAAACTGTTTTTT.

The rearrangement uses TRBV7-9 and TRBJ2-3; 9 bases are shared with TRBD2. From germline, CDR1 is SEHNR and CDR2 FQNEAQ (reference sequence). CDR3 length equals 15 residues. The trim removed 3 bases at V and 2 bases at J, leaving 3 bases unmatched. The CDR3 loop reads CASSFSGGYTDTQYF. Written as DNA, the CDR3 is TGTGCCAGCAGCTTTAGCGGGGGTTACACAGATACGCAGTATTTT.

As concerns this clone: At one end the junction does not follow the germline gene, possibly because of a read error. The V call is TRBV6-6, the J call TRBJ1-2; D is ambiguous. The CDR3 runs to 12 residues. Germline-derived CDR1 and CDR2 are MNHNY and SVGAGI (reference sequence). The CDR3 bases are TGTGCCAGCAGTTACCGTAACCATGGCTACACCTTC. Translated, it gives CASSYRNHGYTF.

CDR3: CASRTWGNTEAFF. DNA of the CDR3: TGTGCCAGCAGGACGTGGGGCAACACTGAAGCTTTCTTT. The chain couples TRBV28 to TRBJ1-1; a weak D match, TRBD1 (5 bases). The length of the CDR3 is 13 residues. Looked up from germline, CDR1 is MDHEN and CDR2 is SYDVKM. The V end lost 6 bases, the J end lost 2 bases, and 10 bases lay between the germline ends.

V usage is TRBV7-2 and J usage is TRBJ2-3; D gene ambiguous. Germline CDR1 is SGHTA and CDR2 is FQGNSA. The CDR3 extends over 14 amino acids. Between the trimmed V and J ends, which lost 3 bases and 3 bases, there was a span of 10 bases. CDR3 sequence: CASSFKTETDTQYF. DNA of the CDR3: TGTGCCAGCAGCTTCAAAACAGAAACAGATACGCAGTATTTT.

Here the CDR3 reads CAWRRVDYGYTF. CDR3 in DNA: TGTGCCTGGAGAAGGGTTGACTATGGCTACACCTTC. This rearrangement joins TRBV30 to TRBJ1-2; D unresolved. In germline, CDR1 is GTSNPN, CDR2 SVGIG (reference sequence). Between the trimmed V and J ends, which lost 3 bases and 3 bases, there was a span of 8 bases. The CDR3 extends over 12 amino acids.

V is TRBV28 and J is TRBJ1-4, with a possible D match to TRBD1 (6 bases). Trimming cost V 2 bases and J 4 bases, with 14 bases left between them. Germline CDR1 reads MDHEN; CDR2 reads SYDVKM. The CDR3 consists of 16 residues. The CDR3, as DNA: TGTGCCAGCAGTTTACGGACAGCCGGGTTTAATGAAAAACTGTTTTTT. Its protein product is CASSLRTAGFNEKLFF.

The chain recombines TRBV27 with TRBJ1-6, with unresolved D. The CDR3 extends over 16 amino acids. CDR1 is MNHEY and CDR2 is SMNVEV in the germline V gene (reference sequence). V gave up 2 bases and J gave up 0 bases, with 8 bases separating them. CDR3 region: CASSLTGLSYNSPLHF. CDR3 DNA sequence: TGTGCCAGCAGTTTAACTGGGCTCTCCTATAATTCACCCCTCCACTTT.

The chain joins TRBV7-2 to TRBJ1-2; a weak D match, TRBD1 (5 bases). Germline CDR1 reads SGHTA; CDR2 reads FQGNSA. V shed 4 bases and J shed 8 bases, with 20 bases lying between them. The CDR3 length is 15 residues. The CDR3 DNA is TGTGCCAGCAGCTCGTCCGGGGGGAACTTTGGAGGCTACACCTTC. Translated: CASSSSGGNFGGYTF. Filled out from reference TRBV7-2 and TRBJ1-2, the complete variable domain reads GAGVSQSPSNKVTEKGKDVELRCDPISGHTALYWYRQSLGQGLEFLIYFQGNSAPDKSGLPSDRFSAERTGGSVSTLTIQRTQQEDSAVYLCASSSSGGNFGGYTFGSGTRLTVV.

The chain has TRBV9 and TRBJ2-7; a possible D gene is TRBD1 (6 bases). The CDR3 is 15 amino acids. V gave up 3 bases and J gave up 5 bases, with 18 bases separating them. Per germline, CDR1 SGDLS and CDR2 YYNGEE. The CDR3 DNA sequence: TGTGCCAGCAGCGAGGGGCATGGGGGCACGAACGAGCAGTACTTC. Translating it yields CASSEGHGGTNEQYF.

CDR3 nucleotides: TGTGCCAGCAGTCGACAGGGAGGGCCCCAGCATTTT. Translation gives CASSRQGGPQHF. This chain joins TRBV5-6 and TRBJ1-5, with TRBD1 matching 7 bases. V dropped 5 bases and J dropped 9; count of bases not matched to a gene: 5. The CDR3 contains 12 residues. Germline values: CDR1 SGHDT, CDR2 YYEEEE.

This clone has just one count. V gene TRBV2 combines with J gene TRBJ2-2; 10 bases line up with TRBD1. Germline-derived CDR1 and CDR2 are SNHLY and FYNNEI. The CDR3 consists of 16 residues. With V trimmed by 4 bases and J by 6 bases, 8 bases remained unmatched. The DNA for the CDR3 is TGTGCCAGCAGTGGCGGGACAGGGGCGTATTCCGGGGAGCTGTTTTTT. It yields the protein CASSGGTGAYSGELFF.

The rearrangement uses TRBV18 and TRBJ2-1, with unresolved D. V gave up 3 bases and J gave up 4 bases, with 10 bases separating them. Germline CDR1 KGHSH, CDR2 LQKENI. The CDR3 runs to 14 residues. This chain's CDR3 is CASSPQNRYNEQFF. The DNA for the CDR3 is TGTGCCAGCTCACCCCAGAACAGATACAATGAGCAGTTCTTC.

CDR3 residues: CAISSTGVEETQYF. CDR3 DNA sequence: TGTGCCATCAGCTCGACAGGAGTGGAAGAGACCCAGTACTTC. The chain joins TRBV10-3 to TRBJ2-5; D possibly corresponds to TRBD1 (6 bases). The CDR3 has 14 amino acids. V was trimmed by 6 bases and J by 3 bases, leaving 14 bases between them. Looked up from germline, CDR1 is ENHRY and CDR2 is SYGVKD.

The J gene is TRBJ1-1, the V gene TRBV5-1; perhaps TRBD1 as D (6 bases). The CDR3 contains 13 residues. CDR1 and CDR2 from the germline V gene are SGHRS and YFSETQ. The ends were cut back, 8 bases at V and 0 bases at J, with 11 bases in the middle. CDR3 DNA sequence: TGCGCCAGTCGACAGGTAATGAACACTGAAGCTTTCTTT. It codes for CASRQVMNTEAFF.

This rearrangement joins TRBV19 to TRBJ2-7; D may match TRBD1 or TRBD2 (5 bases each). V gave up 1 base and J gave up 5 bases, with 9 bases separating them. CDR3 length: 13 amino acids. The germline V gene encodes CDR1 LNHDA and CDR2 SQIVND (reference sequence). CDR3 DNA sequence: TGTGCCAGTAGTATAGCTCGAGGGGACGAGCAGTACTTC. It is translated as CASSIARGDEQYF. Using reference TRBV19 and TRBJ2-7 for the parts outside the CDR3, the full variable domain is DGGITQSPKYLFRKEGQNVTLSCEQNLNHDAMYWYRQDPGQGLRLIYYSQIVNDFQKGDIAEGYSVSREKKESFPLTVTSAQKNPTAFYLCASSIARGDEQYFGPGTRLTVT.

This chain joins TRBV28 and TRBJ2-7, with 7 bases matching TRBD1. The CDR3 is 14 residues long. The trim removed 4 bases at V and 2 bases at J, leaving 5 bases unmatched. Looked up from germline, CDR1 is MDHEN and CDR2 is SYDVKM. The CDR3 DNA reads TGTGCCAGCAGTTATTGGGACAGACCCTACGAGCAGTACTTC. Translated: CASSYWDRPYEQYF. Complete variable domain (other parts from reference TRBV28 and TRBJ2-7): DVKVTQSSRYLVKRTGEKVFLECVQDMDHENMFWYRQDPGLGLRLIYFSYDVKMKEKGDIPEGYSVSREKKERFSLILESASTNQTSMYLCASSYWDRPYEQYFGPGTRLTVT.

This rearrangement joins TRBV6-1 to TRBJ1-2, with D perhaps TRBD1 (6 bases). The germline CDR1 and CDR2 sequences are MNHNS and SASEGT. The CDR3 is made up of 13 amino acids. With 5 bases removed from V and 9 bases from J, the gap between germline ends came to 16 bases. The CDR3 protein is CASSLTGWESYTF. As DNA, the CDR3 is TGTGCCAGCAGTTTAACAGGGTGGGAGAGCTACACCTTC.

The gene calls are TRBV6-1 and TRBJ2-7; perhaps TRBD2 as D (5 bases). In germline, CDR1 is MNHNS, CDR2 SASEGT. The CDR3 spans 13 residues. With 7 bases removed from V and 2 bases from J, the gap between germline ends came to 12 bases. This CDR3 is CASTEGTPYEQYF. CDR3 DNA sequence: TGTGCCAGCACCGAGGGTACCCCCTACGAGCAGTACTTC.

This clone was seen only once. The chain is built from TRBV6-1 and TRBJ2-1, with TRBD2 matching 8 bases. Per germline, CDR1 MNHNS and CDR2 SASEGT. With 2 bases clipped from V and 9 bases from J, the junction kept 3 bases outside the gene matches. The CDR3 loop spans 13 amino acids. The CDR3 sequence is CASSESGGGEQFF. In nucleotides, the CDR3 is TGTGCCAGCAGTGAAAGCGGGGGAGGTGAGCAGTTCTTC.

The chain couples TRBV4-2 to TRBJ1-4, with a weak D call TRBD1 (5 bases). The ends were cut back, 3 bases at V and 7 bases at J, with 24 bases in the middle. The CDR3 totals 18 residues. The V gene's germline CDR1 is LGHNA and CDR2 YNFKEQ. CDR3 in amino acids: CASSHSGTGKGVGEKLFF. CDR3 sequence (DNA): TGTGCCAGCAGCCACAGCGGGACCGGTAAGGGCGTTGGTGAAAAACTGTTTTTT.

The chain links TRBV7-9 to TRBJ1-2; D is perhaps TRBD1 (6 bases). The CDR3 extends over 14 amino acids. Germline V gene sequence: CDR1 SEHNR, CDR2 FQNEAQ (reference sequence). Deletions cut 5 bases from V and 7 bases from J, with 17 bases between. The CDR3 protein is CASSPMGGQGGYTF. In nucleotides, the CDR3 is TGTGCCAGCAGCCCCATGGGGGGGCAGGGTGGCTACACCTTC.

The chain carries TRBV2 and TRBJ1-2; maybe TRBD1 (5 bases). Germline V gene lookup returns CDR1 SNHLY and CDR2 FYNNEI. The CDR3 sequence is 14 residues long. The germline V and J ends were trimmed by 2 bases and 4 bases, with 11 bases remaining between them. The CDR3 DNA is TGTGCCAGCAGTGAACTGACGGGGGGCTATGGCTACACCTTC. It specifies CASSELTGGYGYTF. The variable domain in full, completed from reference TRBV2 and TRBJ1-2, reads EPEVTQTPSHQVTQMGQEVILRCVPISNHLYFYWYRQILGQKVEFLVSFYNNEISEKSEIFDDQFSVERPDGSNFTLKIRSTKLEDSAMYFCASSELTGGYGYTFGSGTRLTVV.

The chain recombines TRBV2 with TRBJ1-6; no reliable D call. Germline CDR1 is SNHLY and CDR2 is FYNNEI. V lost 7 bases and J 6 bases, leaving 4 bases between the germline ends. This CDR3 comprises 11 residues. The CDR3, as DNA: TGTGCCAGCAAGGGTAATTCACCCCTCCACTTT. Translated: CASKGNSPLHF.

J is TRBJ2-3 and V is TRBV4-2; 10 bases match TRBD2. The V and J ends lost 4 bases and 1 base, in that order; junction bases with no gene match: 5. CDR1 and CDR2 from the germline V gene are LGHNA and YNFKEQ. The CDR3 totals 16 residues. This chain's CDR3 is CASSLPGTSGTDTQYF. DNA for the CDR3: TGTGCCAGCAGCCTCCCCGGGACTAGCGGCACAGATACGCAGTATTTT.